The 30 T cell receptor beta chains reported below all come from one sample, sequenced in a study of OX40 agonist ivuxolimab in advanced cancers. Produced via immunoSEQ multiplex PCR; TCRdb's table is partial and in-frame only. The sample carries just over 95,000 clones, approximately 85% recorded once. The specimen was CD4+ or CD8+ T cells sorted from blood, collected in a trial of the OX40 agonist ivuxolimab. Source of these receptors: an adult with an advanced solid tumor such as melanoma, head and neck, liver or kidney cancer.

This chain connects TRBV4-3 to TRBJ1-1; D is possibly TRBD1 (5 bases). Germline-derived CDR1 and CDR2 are LGHNA and YSLEER. There are 13 residues in the CDR3. V lost 4 bases and J lost 6, with 12 bases in between. The CDR3 coding sequence is TGCGCCAGCAGCCGGGACGGTATATCTGAAGCTTTCTTT. This codes for CASSRDGISEAFF.

There are a few counts of this clone. The CDR3 bases are TGTGCCAGCTCACCACGATCGGCAGGCGCCCAAGAGACCCAGTACTTC. The encoded protein is CASSPRSAGAQETQYF. The chain employs TRBV18 and TRBJ2-5; D is undetermined. V was cut by 1 base and J by 1 base, with 13 bases left in between. Germline V gene sequence: CDR1 KGHSH, CDR2 LQKENI. The CDR3 spans 16 residues. The variable domain in full, with the rest retrieved from reference TRBV18 and TRBJ2-5, is NAGVMQNPRHLVRRRGQEARLRCSPMKGHSHVYWYRQLPEEGLKFMVYLQKENIIDESGMPKERFSAEFPKEGPSILRIQQVVRGDSAAYFCASSPRSAGAQETQYFGPGTRLLVL.

The chain links TRBV7-9 to TRBJ2-5, with D perhaps matching TRBD1 or TRBD2 (7 bases each). The J call may be in error: the DNA end matches TRBJ2-7 better. The germline V gene encodes CDR1 SEHNR and CDR2 FQNEAQ (reference sequence). The CDR3 is 18 residues long. For the CDR3, the DNA is TGTGCCAGCGGCGGGGGAGACAGGGTTAAGAAGAGGTCCTACGAGCAGTACTTC. Protein sequence: CASGGGDRVKKRSYEQYF.

This clone was seen just once. V and J are TRBV4-2 and TRBJ1-2; TRBD1 matches 7 bases. The ends lost 2 bases at V and 4 bases at J; junction bases unmatched: 16. The germline V gene has CDR1 LGHNA and CDR2 YNFKEQ. CDR3 length: 18 residues. CDR3 nucleotide sequence: TGTGCCAGCAGCCAACACCTAATCTTGCGGGACAGATTCTATGGCTACACCTTC. This encodes CASSQHLILRDRFYGYTF.

This sequence joins TRBV5-1 and TRBJ2-5; TRBD1 aligns across 9 bases. The germline V gene has CDR1 SGHRS and CDR2 YFSETQ. This CDR3 is built from 15 residues. With V trimmed by 2 bases and J by 2 bases, 4 bases remained unmatched. The CDR3 loop is CASSLGTGKQETQYF. The DNA for the CDR3 is TGCGCCAGCAGCTTAGGGACAGGGAAACAAGAGACCCAGTACTTC.

V gene TRBV19 combines with J gene TRBJ2-7, with D perhaps TRBD1 (6 bases). The germline CDR1 and CDR2 sequences are LNHDA and SQIVND (reference sequence). V lost 3 bases and J 1 base, leaving 13 bases between the germline ends. This CDR3 comprises 15 residues. The CDR3, as DNA: TGTGCCAGTAGTATTCACACGGACAGTTCCTACGAGCAGTACTTC. Residues: CASSIHTDSSYEQYF.

The chain couples TRBV5-1 to TRBJ2-2; 12 bases are a match to TRBD2. J was trimmed by 6 bases and V by 0 bases; bases with no gene match: 3. CDR1 and CDR2 (germline): SGHRS, YFSETQ. The CDR3 loop spans 16 amino acids. The CDR3: CASSLEASGRAGELFF. The CDR3 DNA is TGCGCCAGCAGCTTGGAGGCTAGCGGGAGGGCCGGGGAGCTGTTTTTT. Drawing the rest from reference TRBV5-1 and TRBJ2-2, the complete variable domain is KAGVTQTPRYLIKTRGQQVTLSCSPISGHRSVSWYQQTPGQGLQFLFEYFSETQRNKGNFPGRFSGRQFSNSRSEMNVSTLELGDSALYLCASSLEASGRAGELFFGEGSRLTVL.

This clone was seen a handful of times. The chain uses TRBV6-5 and TRBJ1-5; D is unresolved. The CDR3 is 15 residues long. Trimming removed 0 bases from V and 10 bases from J, with 16 bases in between. CDR1 is MNHEY and CDR2 is SVGAGI in the germline V gene. CDR3 DNA sequence: TGTGCCAGCAGTTACTCGAGTAATTTCGGTGACCCCCAGCATTTT. As protein: CASSYSSNFGDPQHF.

The gene calls are TRBV19 and TRBJ2-3; 9 nucleotides align to TRBD2. Germline V gene data show CDR1 as LNHDA and CDR2 as SQIVND (reference sequence). Losses at the gene ends were 1 base for V and 5 bases for J; bases not matched to a gene: 4. The CDR3 covers 15 residues. The CDR3, as DNA: TGTGCCAGTAGTATAGTAGGTAGCGGGGGAGATACGCAGTATTTT. It translates to CASSIVGSGGDTQYF.

V usage is TRBV9 and J usage is TRBJ2-2; the D is unclear. Trimming stripped 1 base from V and 2 bases from J, with 9 bases between. The CDR3 runs 15 residues. Germline V CDR1 and CDR2: SGDLS, YYNGEE. The CDR3 loop is CASSVRSQNTGELFF. CDR3 DNA sequence: TGTGCCAGCAGCGTAAGGTCTCAAAACACCGGGGAGCTGTTTTTT.

The chain is built from TRBV27 and TRBJ2-1; 8 bases align to TRBD2. CDR1 MNHEY and CDR2 SMNVEV come from the germline V gene (reference sequence). V was pared by 7 bases and J by 6 bases, with 5 bases of the junction left unmatched. The CDR3 covers 13 residues. Written as DNA, the CDR3 is TGTGCCAGCACCCGGGGGGGGATCAATGAGCAGTTCTTC. This encodes CASTRGGINEQFF.

This clone was seen a few times. V is TRBV6-1 and J is TRBJ1-2; D gene ambiguous. The V gene's germline CDR1 is MNHNS and CDR2 SASEGT. Trimming took 6 bases from V and 0 from J, leaving 11 bases between them. This CDR3 spans 14 amino acids. CDR3 DNA: TGTGCCAGCAGCAATGATTTAGCTAACTATGGCTACACCTTC. Its protein is CASSNDLANYGYTF.

The J gene is TRBJ1-3, the V gene TRBV4-1; TRBD1 aligns across 7 bases. The CDR3 loop spans 15 amino acids. Germline CDR1 reads MGHRA; CDR2 reads YSYEKL. With 3 bases clipped from V and 2 bases from J, the junction kept 4 bases outside the gene matches. For the CDR3, the DNA is TGCGCCAGCAGCCAGTCACAGGGGACTGGAAACACCATATATTTT. Translated, it gives CASSQSQGTGNTIYF.

Details on this clone: The same CDR3 can be traced to other DNA sequences in this sample. This chain uses TRBV2 with TRBJ2-3; no clear D gene. The CDR3 sequence is 11 residues long. The germline V gene has CDR1 SNHLY and CDR2 FYNNEI. The V gene lost 6 bases and the J gene lost 0 bases, with 1 base spanning the gap. The CDR3 bases are TGTGCCAGCAGGAGCACAGATACGCAGTATTTT. It yields the protein CASRSTDTQYF.

The table lists this clone with a few counts. The chain recombines TRBV19 with TRBJ1-5; no firm D call. The V end was cut by 9 bases, the J end by 1 base, with 16 bases between. Germline lookup yields CDR1 LNHDA and CDR2 SQIVND (reference sequence). The CDR3 extends over 15 amino acids. CDR3 sequence: CASSSGLMSNQPQHF. The CDR3 DNA sequence: TGTGCCAGCTCATCAGGATTGATGAGCAATCAGCCCCAGCATTTT.

This clone came up a few times. The rearrangement uses TRBV6-6 and TRBJ1-5, with unresolved D. Trimming left V 10 bases short and J 1 base short, with 14 bases between. This CDR3 comprises 14 residues. CDR1 is MNHNY and CDR2 is SVGAGI in the germline V gene (reference sequence). The CDR3 reads CATWGGWSNQPQHF. CDR3 DNA: TGTGCCACCTGGGGAGGGTGGAGCAATCAGCCCCAGCATTTT.

The V and J genes are TRBV11-2 and TRBJ1-1, with TRBD1 as a possible D gene (5 bases). V dropped 5 bases and J dropped 6 bases, with 25 bases sitting between them. The germline CDR1 and CDR2 sequences are SGHAT and FQNNGV. The CDR3 is 17 residues long. CDR3 loop: CASSQPRDGARMPEAFF. In DNA, the CDR3 is TGTGCCAGCAGCCAACCTCGGGACGGAGCTCGGATGCCTGAAGCTTTCTTT. Complete variable domain (other parts from reference TRBV11-2 and TRBJ1-1): EAGVAQSPRYKIIEKRQSVAFWCNPISGHATLYWYQQILGQGPKLLIQFQNNGVVDDSQLPKDRFSAERLKGVDSTLKIQPAKLEDSAVYLCASSQPRDGARMPEAFFGQGTRLTVV.

The rearrangement joins TRBV28 to TRBJ1-1, with 7 bases that match TRBD1. V trimming: 6 bases; J trimming: 10 bases; junction bases outside the gene matches: 5. Germline V CDR1 and CDR2: MDHEN, SYDVKM. CDR3 length: 11 amino acids. Here the CDR3 reads CASRTGLGAFF. CDR3 in DNA: TGTGCCAGCAGGACAGGGCTGGGAGCTTTCTTT.

This clone was recorded once. The genes are TRBV11-3 and TRBJ2-5, with D unresolved. This CDR3 has 13 amino acids. Germline V lookup: CDR1 SGHNT, CDR2 YENEEA. The ends were cut back, 5 bases at V and 10 bases at J, with 17 bases in the middle. The CDR3 DNA is TGTGCCAGCAGCGCAACTTTTCTAGGAGACCAGTACTTC. Translated, it gives CASSATFLGDQYF.

This clone appeared a few times. V usage is TRBV6-5 and J usage is TRBJ2-7, with 7 bases aligning to TRBD2. J lost 6 bases, V lost 5 bases, and 7 bases had no gene match. Germline CDR1 MNHEY, CDR2 SVGAGI. This CDR3 contains 13 residues. This CDR3 reads CASSSGTAVEQYF. The CDR3 region has the DNA TGTGCCAGCAGTAGCGGGACTGCGGTCGAGCAGTACTTC.

This chain joins TRBV18 and TRBJ1-1; TRBD1 agrees at 7 bases. CDR1 and CDR2 from the germline V gene are KGHSH and LQKENI. This CDR3 is 14 amino acids long. The trim removed 4 bases at V and 0 bases at J, leaving 2 bases unmatched. The chain's CDR3 is CASSQGQLNTEAFF. The CDR3, as DNA: TGTGCCAGCTCACAGGGACAGTTGAACACTGAAGCTTTCTTT.

This chain connects TRBV4-2 to TRBJ2-5, with 7 bases identical to TRBD2. This CDR3 spans 17 amino acids. Germline loops: CDR1 LGHNA, CDR2 YNFKEQ. With 0 bases clipped from V and 4 bases from J, the junction kept 11 bases outside the gene matches. Written as DNA, the CDR3 is TGTGCCAGCAGCCAAGATGGTAGGCGGGAGTTAGGAGAGACCCAGTACTTC. Encoded protein: CASSQDGRRELGETQYF.

This chain connects TRBV7-2 to TRBJ2-7; D remains ambiguous. Germline V lookup: CDR1 SGHTA, CDR2 FQGNSA. This CDR3 is 13 amino acids long. V was cut by 4 bases and J by 4 bases, with 11 bases left in between. CDR3: CASSSHHGYEQYF. CDR3 DNA sequence: TGTGCCAGCAGCTCCCACCATGGATACGAGCAGTACTTC.

The chain carries TRBV7-8 and TRBJ2-1, with 9 bases that match TRBD2. Trimming took 2 bases from V and 6 from J; bases not matched to a gene: 5. This CDR3 spans 15 amino acids. Germline CDR1 reads SGHVS; CDR2 reads FQNEAQ. CDR3 sequence: CASSLPGSGSNEQFF. DNA of the CDR3: TGTGCCAGCAGCTTACCGGGTAGCGGGAGCAATGAGCAGTTCTTC.

This clone was counted a single time. V usage is TRBV15 and J usage is TRBJ2-5; 9 bases match TRBD2. With V trimmed by 5 bases and J by 4 bases, 17 bases remained unmatched. The CDR3 totals 18 residues. From germline, CDR1 is LNHNV and CDR2 YYDKDF (reference sequence). CDR3 nucleotides: TGTGCCACCAGCGACAACCAGCGAGGGACTAGCTGGCGAGAGACCCAGTACTTC. Its translation is CATSDNQRGTSWRETQYF.

The chain has TRBV7-9 and TRBJ1-5; D is uncertain. Trimming took 3 bases from V and 7 from J, leaving 7 bases between them. Germline V gene lookup returns CDR1 SEHNR and CDR2 FQNEAQ (reference sequence). There are 12 residues in the CDR3. The CDR3: CASSFGLQPQHF. The CDR3 DNA sequence: TGTGCCAGCAGCTTTGGGTTACAGCCCCAGCATTTT.

This chain joins TRBV5-1 and TRBJ2-5; D not resolved. This CDR3 has 14 amino acids. The germline V and J ends were trimmed by 4 bases and 2 bases, with 12 bases remaining between them. Germline V lookup: CDR1 SGHRS, CDR2 YFSETQ. The chain's CDR3 is CASSQRTEQETQYF. Written as DNA, the CDR3 is TGCGCCAGCAGCCAAAGGACCGAACAAGAGACCCAGTACTTC.

The chain links TRBV6-5 to TRBJ2-1, with 10 positions matching TRBD2. CDR3 length equals 16 residues. CDR1 is MNHEY and CDR2 is SVGAGI in the germline V gene. V gave up 2 bases and J gave up 9 bases; unmatched junction bases: 10. Written as DNA, the CDR3 is TGTGCCAGCAGTTACACTCTAGCGGGAGTGACGGCTGAGCAGTTCTTC. Amino acids: CASSYTLAGVTAEQFF.

The sample holds one count of this clone. V and J are TRBV11-1 and TRBJ2-1, with 9 bases lining up with TRBD1. Germline V CDR1 and CDR2: SGHAT, FQDESV (reference sequence). The CDR3 spans 14 residues. Trimming at V came to 5 bases and at J to 6 bases, leaving 5 bases not matched to a gene. The CDR3 nucleotides are TGTGCCAGCAGCAACCGGGACAGGGCCAATGAGCAGTTCTTC. Its translation is CASSNRDRANEQFF.

The CDR3 here is CASGNAEGNTEAFF. CDR3 coding DNA: TGTGCCAGCGGTAACGCAGAGGGGAACACTGAAGCTTTCTTT. V usage is TRBV5-8 and J usage is TRBJ1-1, with no clear D. The CDR3 spans 14 residues. The germline V and J ends were trimmed by 7 bases and 1 base, with 14 bases remaining between them. Germline V gene data show CDR1 as SGHTS and CDR2 as YDEGEE. The variable domain in full, completed from reference TRBV5-8 and TRBJ1-1, reads EAGVTQSPTHLIKTRGQQATLRCSPISGHTSVYWYQQALGLGLQFLLWYDEGEERNRGNFPPRFSGRQFPNYSSELNVNALELEDSALYLCASGNAEGNTEAFFGQGTRLTVV.